The clone carrying this T cell receptor (beta chain) was detected a few times. These data come from a study of regulatory T cells in long-lasting Graves disease. Time point denoted: newly diagnosed GD, antithyroid drugs for less than 3 months. Extracted RNA from PBMCs served as the source of the TCR library. Patients of an endocrinology department in Xi'an, China, were included. With iRepertoire HTBI primers and Arm-PCR of CDR3 regions, TCR beta libraries were built. Via MiXCR, TCRdb re-called the multiplex PCR reads, giving one row per CDR3 protein. The table lists 400,000 to 500,000 distinct CDR3 sequences, around 15% of them singletons. The sample was also reused in another study, on T cells in Graves' hyperthyroidism and ophthalmopathy.

The receptor was derived from a woman younger than 35 with Graves disease. Sequencing was performed on peripheral blood mononuclear cells (PBMCs), taken at new diagnosis, from a patient treated with antithyroid drugs.

The CDR3 protein is CASSFPGISIQETQYF. The CDR3 nucleotides are TGTGCCAGCAGCTTCCCAGGGATATCCATACAAGAGACCCAGTACTTC. The chain employs TRBV11-2 and TRBJ2-5; tentatively, D is TRBD1 (5 bases). The ends were cut back, 3 bases at V and 2 bases at J, with 16 bases in the middle. CDR1 and CDR2 from the germline V gene are SGHAT and FQNNGV. This CDR3 contains 16 residues.